These 21 T cell receptor beta chains came from one sample sequenced in a study of T cell repertoires in cytomegalovirus infection. TCRdb processed the reads anew with MiXCR; each CDR3 protein has one entry. The sample consists of under 300,000 distinct CDR3 sequences, roughly a fifth of them appearing once. These receptors' targets are unknown. The sequencing used cultured PBMCs, collected from culture after CMV antigen stimulation. Receptor source: a human donor in good health (CMV status not recorded). Some clones in this sample may be carry-over from other donors' samples.

This clonotype qualifies as medium-sized. The chain carries TRBV7-2 and TRBJ1-3, with a tentative D call TRBD1 (6 bases). Germline CDR1 is SGHTA and CDR2 is FQGNSA. This CDR3 is built from 14 residues. The V gene lost 5 bases and the J gene lost 8 bases, with 16 bases spanning the gap. DNA of the CDR3: TGTGCCAGCAGCCCTCTGGGGGCGAGAGACACCATATATTTT. This sequence encodes CASSPLGARDTIYF.

This clonotype appeared many times. The rearrangement links TRBV7-6 to TRBJ2-6; 10 nucleotides agree with TRBD2. V was clipped by 6 bases and J by 0 bases; unmatched bases: 8. Germline CDR1 is SGHVS and CDR2 is FNYEAQ. This CDR3 comprises 18 residues. The CDR3 reads CASSPRLAGLSGANVLTF. CDR3 DNA: TGTGCCAGCAGTCCACGACTAGCGGGCCTCTCTGGGGCCAACGTCCTGACTTTC.

This clonotype was counted only a few times. This chain links TRBV5-6 with TRBJ2-3, with 9 bases that match TRBD1. CDR1 and CDR2 (germline): SGHDT, YYEEEE. This CDR3 has 15 residues. V lost 1 base, J lost 6 bases, and 6 bases stayed unmatched. DNA for the CDR3: TGTGCCAGCAGCTTGTCACAGGGGGCATGGGATACGCAGTATTTT. Its translation: CASSLSQGAWDTQYF.

This clonotype was seen repeatedly, ten times or more. The V and J genes are TRBV4-1 and TRBJ1-1, with 12 bases lining up with TRBD1. This CDR3 has 17 residues. The trim removed 1 base at V and 4 bases at J, leaving 7 bases unmatched. The germline V gene encodes CDR1 MGHRA and CDR2 YSYEKL. In nucleotides, the CDR3 is TGCGCCAGCAGCCAAGGGGGACAGGGGGCTTTGCGCACTGAAGCTTTCTTT. This translates into CASSQGGQGALRTEAFF.

The table lists this clonotype with many counts. V usage is TRBV7-3 and J usage is TRBJ2-1; 8 bases match TRBD1. The V gene's germline CDR1 is SGHTA and CDR2 FQGTGA. The CDR3 covers 13 residues. Trimming took 5 bases from V and 6 from J; bases not matched to a gene: 3. The CDR3 DNA reads TGTGCCAGCAGCACACAGGGGGGCAATGAGCAGTTCTTC. This gives the protein CASSTQGGNEQFF.

There are many counts of this clonotype. This chain uses TRBV7-2 with TRBJ1-2; no clear D. Per the germline V gene, CDR1 is SGHTA and CDR2 is FQGNSA. The ends were cut back, 1 base at V and 8 bases at J, with 23 bases in the middle. The CDR3 sequence is 17 residues long. CDR3: CASSLVGPSQKAYGYTF. DNA of the CDR3: TGTGCCAGCAGCTTAGTGGGTCCGAGTCAGAAGGCCTACGGCTACACCTTC.

A remark on this clonotype: Given a much more abundant clone one base away, this may be a read error. This chain links TRBV7-8 with TRBJ1-2, with D unresolved. The CDR3 has 14 amino acids. V was trimmed by 1 base and J by 5 bases, leaving 11 bases between them. CDR1 is SGHVS and CDR2 is FQNEAQ in the germline V gene. The CDR3: CASSLVSISYGYTF. CDR3 bases: TGTGCCAGCAGCTTAGTATCGATTAGTTATGGCTACACCTTC.

This clonotype was found many times. The chain joins TRBV7-2 to TRBJ2-5, with 7 bases lining up with TRBD2. After removal of 4 bases from V and 5 bases from J, the junction contained 10 bases not matched to a gene. CDR1 is SGHTA, CDR2 FQGNSA, per germline. This CDR3 comprises 15 residues. DNA of the CDR3: TGTGCCAGCAGCTACCGCCCCGGAGCGGGGGAGACCCAGTACTTC. Encoded protein: CASSYRPGAGETQYF.

This clonotype was observed a handful of times. The chain joins TRBV28 to TRBJ1-5, with D uncertain. This CDR3 spans 16 amino acids. Germline-derived CDR1 and CDR2 are MDHEN and SYDVKM. The V end lost 5 bases, the J end lost 2 bases, and 16 bases lay between the germline ends. The DNA for the CDR3 is TGTGCCAGCAGTCTCACCCCCCTAGATGGCAATCAGCCCCAGCATTTT. This sequence encodes CASSLTPLDGNQPQHF.

The V and J genes are TRBV7-2 and TRBJ2-3; D remains ambiguous. The V end was cut by 6 bases, the J end by 4 bases, with 8 bases between. The germline V gene has CDR1 SGHTA and CDR2 FQGNSA. The CDR3 has 12 residues. CDR3 region: CASRQGADTQYF. CDR3 DNA: TGTGCCAGCAGACAAGGAGCAGATACGCAGTATTTT.

In this sample, this clonotype turned up many times. The rearrangement links TRBV7-2 to TRBJ2-3; 11 nucleotides align to TRBD2. Germline lookup yields CDR1 SGHTA and CDR2 FQGNSA. J was trimmed by 2 bases and V by 5 bases; bases with no gene match: 9. This CDR3 spans 17 amino acids. The CDR3 loop is CASSRSLAGGLTDTQYF. DNA of the CDR3: TGTGCCAGCAGCAGATCATTAGCGGGAGGGCTCACAGATACGCAGTATTTT.

This clonotype has only a few counts. A read error may account for a junction end that differs from germline. The chain has TRBV7-8 and TRBJ2-5; 7 positions match TRBD2. The germline gives CDR1 SGHVS, CDR2 FQNEAQ. This CDR3 contains 15 residues. The CDR3 protein is CASSADPSLSGAFHF. The CDR3 DNA reads as TGTGCCAGCAGCGCGGACCCTTCCCTCAGCGGGGCCTTTCACTTC.

This clonotype was seen just once. V gene TRBV29-1 combines with J gene TRBJ2-3, with D possibly being TRBD2 (5 bases). The CDR3 runs 18 residues. The germline V gene has CDR1 SQVTM and CDR2 ANQGSEA. V gave up 1 base and J gave up 4 bases, with 24 bases separating them. The DNA for the CDR3 is TGCAGCGTTGAAGTTGCGTCCGGCGGGTTGTATTGGTCAGATACGCAGTATTTT. Translated, it gives CSVEVASGGLYWSDTQYF.

In this sample, this clonotype turned up a few times. The CDR3, as DNA: TGTGCCAGCAATCTAAACAGGGGGCGGCCAGATACGCAGTATTTT. It codes for CASNLNRGRPDTQYF. The rearrangement uses TRBV12-3 or TRBV12-4 and TRBJ2-3; 9 bases align to TRBD1. Losses at the gene ends were 7 bases for V and 4 bases for J; bases not matched to a gene: 9. The CDR3 loop spans 15 amino acids.

This clonotype was recorded a few times. The gene calls are TRBV11-2 and TRBJ2-1; the D is unclear. Trimming stripped 4 bases from V and 0 bases from J, with 10 bases between. The germline V gene encodes CDR1 SGHAT and CDR2 FQNNGV. There are 15 residues in the CDR3. CDR3 sequence (DNA): TGTGCCAGCAGCTCCCGGTTGCGCTCCTACAATGAGCAGTTCTTC. Translated, it gives CASSSRLRSYNEQFF.

V and J are TRBV29-1 and TRBJ1-2; a possible D gene is TRBD1 (6 bases). The CDR3 has 13 residues. Trimming shortened V by 7 bases and J by 8 bases, and 20 bases separated the two germline ends. Germline assignment: CDR1 SQVTM and CDR2 ANQGSEA. The CDR3: CSAGRDRTGGYTF. CDR3 DNA sequence: TGCAGCGCGGGGCGTGACAGAACAGGGGGCTACACCTTC.

The chain has TRBV6-5 and TRBJ2-5, with D possibly being TRBD2 (5 bases). Between the trimmed V and J ends, which lost 6 bases and 3 bases, there was a span of 11 bases. From germline, CDR1 is MNHEY and CDR2 SVGAGI. The CDR3 extends over 13 amino acids. CDR3: CASSFGEKETQYF. CDR3 nucleotide sequence: TGTGCCAGCAGCTTTGGGGAGAAAGAGACCCAGTACTTC.

This clonotype was seen only a few times. The chain has TRBV5-1 and TRBJ1-2; D might be TRBD1 (5 bases). The germline V gene encodes CDR1 SGHRS and CDR2 YFSETQ. This CDR3 has 14 residues. The V gene lost 0 bases and the J gene lost 8 bases, with 14 bases spanning the gap. The CDR3: CASSLDGSQGGYTF. DNA of the CDR3: TGCGCCAGCAGCTTGGATGGCAGTCAGGGAGGCTACACCTTC.

This clonotype has just a few counts. The chain combines TRBV2 with TRBJ2-3; TRBD1 agrees at 10 bases. The germline V gene has CDR1 SNHLY and CDR2 FYNNEI. After removal of 8 bases from V and 2 bases from J, the junction contained 7 bases not matched to a gene. This CDR3 spans 15 amino acids. The CDR3, as DNA: TGTGCCAGCGGGCGCGGGACAGGGGTCACAGATACGCAGTATTTT. Translating gives CASGRGTGVTDTQYF.

The gene calls are TRBV4-1 and TRBJ2-1, with 12 positions matching TRBD2. Germline assignment: CDR1 MGHRA and CDR2 YSYEKL. Trimming at V came to 1 base and at J to 5 bases, leaving 9 bases not matched to a gene. The CDR3 is 18 residues long. The CDR3 here is CASSQGGLAGGPHNEQFF. The CDR3 DNA is TGCGCCAGCAGCCAAGGGGGTCTAGCGGGAGGGCCGCACAATGAGCAGTTCTTC.

The rearrangement joins TRBV18 to TRBJ1-5; 10 bases fit TRBD1. The V and J ends lost 2 bases and 5 bases, in that order; junction bases with no gene match: 15. CDR1 and CDR2 (germline): KGHSH, LQKENI. This CDR3 spans 19 amino acids. The CDR3 nucleotides read TGTGCCAGCTCACCAGTTCCCGCCGGGACAGGGGAGCGGGATCAGCCCCAGCATTTT. Its protein is CASSPVPAGTGERDQPQHF.